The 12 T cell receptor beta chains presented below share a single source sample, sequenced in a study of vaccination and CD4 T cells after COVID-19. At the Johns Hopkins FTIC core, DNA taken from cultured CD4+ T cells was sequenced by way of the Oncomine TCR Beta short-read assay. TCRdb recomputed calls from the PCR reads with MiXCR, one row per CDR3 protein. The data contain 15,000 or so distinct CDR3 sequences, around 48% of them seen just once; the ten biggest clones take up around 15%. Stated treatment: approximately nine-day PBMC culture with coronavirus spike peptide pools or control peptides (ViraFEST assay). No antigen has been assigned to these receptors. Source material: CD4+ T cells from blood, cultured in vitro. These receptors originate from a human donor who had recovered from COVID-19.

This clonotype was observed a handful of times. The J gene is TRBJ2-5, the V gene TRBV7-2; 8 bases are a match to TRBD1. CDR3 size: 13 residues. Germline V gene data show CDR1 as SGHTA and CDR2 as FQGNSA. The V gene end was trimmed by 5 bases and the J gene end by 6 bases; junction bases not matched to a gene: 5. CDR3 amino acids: CASSADRGQTQYF. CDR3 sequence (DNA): TGTGCCAGCAGCGCCGACAGGGGACAGACCCAGTACTTC.

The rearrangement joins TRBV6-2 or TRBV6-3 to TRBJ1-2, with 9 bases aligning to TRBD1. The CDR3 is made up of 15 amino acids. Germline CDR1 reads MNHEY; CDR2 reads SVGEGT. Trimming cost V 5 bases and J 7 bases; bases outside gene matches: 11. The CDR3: CASSSPGQGWFGYTF. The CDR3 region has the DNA TGTGCCAGCAGTAGCCCCGGACAGGGGTGGTTTGGCTACACCTTC.

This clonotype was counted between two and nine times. The CDR3 nucleotides read TGTGCCAGTAGTTTGGGGATCCCTAATTCACCCCTCCACTTT. The encoded protein is CASSLGIPNSPLHF. The V gene is TRBV19, the J gene TRBJ1-6; D is ambiguous. Per the germline V gene, CDR1 is LNHDA and CDR2 is SQIVND (reference sequence). There are 14 residues in the CDR3. V was clipped by 5 bases and J by 6 bases, with 11 bases between them.

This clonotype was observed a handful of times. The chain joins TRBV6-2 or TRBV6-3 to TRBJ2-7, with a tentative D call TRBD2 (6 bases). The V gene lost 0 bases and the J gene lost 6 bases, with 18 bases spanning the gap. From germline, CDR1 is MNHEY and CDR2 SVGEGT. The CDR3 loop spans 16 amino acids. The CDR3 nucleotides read TGTGCCAGCAGTTACTCTTTCTCTCGGGAGCTCCGCGAGCAGTACTTC. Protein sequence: CASSYSFSRELREQYF.

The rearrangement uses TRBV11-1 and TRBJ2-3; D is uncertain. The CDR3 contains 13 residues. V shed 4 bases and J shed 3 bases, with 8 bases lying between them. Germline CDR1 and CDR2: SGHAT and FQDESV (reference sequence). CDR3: CASSSDATDTQYF. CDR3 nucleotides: TGTGCCAGCAGCTCCGACGCTACAGATACGCAGTATTTT.

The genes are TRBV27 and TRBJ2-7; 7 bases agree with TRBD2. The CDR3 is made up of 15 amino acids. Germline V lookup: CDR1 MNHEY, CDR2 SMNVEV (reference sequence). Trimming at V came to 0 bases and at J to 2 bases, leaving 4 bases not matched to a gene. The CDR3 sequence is CASSLSSGNTYEQYF. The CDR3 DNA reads TGTGCCAGCAGTTTATCCAGCGGGAACACCTACGAGCAGTACTTC.

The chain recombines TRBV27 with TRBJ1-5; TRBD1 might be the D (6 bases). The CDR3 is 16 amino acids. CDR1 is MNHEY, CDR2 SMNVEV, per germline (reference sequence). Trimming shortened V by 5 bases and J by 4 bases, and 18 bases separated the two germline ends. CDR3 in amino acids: CASSTRGGALNQPQHF. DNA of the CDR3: TGTGCCAGCAGTACCCGAGGGGGGGCCTTAAATCAGCCCCAGCATTTT.

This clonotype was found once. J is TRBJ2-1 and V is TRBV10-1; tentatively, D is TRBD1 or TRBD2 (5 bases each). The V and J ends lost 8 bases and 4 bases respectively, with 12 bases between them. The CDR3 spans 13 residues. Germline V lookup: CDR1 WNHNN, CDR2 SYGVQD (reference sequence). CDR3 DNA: TGCGCCAGCCAAAAGGGACCTTACAATGAGCAGTTCTTC. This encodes CASQKGPYNEQFF.

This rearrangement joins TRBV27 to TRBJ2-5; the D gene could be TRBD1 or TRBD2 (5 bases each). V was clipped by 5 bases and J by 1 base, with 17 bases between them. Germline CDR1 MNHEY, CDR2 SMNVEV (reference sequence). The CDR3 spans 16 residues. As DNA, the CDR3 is TGTGCCAGCAGTAAAGAGGGGCTACAGATCCAAGAGACCCAGTACTTC. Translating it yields CASSKEGLQIQETQYF.

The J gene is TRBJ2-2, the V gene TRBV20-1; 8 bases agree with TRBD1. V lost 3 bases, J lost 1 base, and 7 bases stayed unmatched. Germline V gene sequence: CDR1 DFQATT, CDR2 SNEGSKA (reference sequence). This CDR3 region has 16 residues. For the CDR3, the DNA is TGCAGTGCTAGGGCAGGGGGCGCGTGGAACACCGGGGAGCTGTTTTTT. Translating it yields CSARAGGAWNTGELFF.

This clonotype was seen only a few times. The CDR3 region has the DNA TGTGCCAGCAGGGGGCCGGGACAGGGCTCCTACGAGCAGTACTTC. This sequence encodes CASRGPGQGSYEQYF. V and J are TRBV27 and TRBJ2-7, with 9 bases that match TRBD1. The length of the CDR3 is 15 residues. The J segment lost 0 bases and the V segment lost 6 bases, leaving 6 bases of the junction unmatched. CDR1 and CDR2 (germline): MNHEY, SMNVEV (reference sequence).

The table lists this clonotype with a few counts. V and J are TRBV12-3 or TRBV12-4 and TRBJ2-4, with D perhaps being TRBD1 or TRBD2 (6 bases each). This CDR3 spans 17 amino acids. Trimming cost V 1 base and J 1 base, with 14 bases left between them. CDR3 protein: CASSLEGGMGAKNIQYF. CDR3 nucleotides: TGTGCCAGCAGTTTAGAGGGGGGTATGGGGGCCAAAAACATTCAGTACTTC.